This TCR beta chain was sequenced in a study of cytomegalovirus exposure and HLA in healthy donors. TCRdb keeps only in-frame clones here, not all; method: immunoSEQ multiplex PCR. This sample carries roughly 120,000 clones, 70% to 90% of them seen once, and the ten largest clones take about 4.4%. Germline assignment: CDR1 SNHLY and CDR2 FYNNEI. V was trimmed by 8 bases and J by 0 bases, leaving 20 bases between them. This CDR3 contains 18 residues. The validation cohort, a group of over a hundred subjects, included the donors and was separate from the roughly 620-subject first cohort. The receptor's source is a man between 18 and 35 years old in good health and CMV-seropositive. The sequenced sample was PBMCs. The rearrangement links TRBV2 to TRBJ2-6; maybe TRBD1 (5 bases). The CDR3 is CASGSRQTLSSGANVLTF. The DNA for the CDR3 is TGTGCCAGCGGGTCGAGACAGACACTTAGCTCTGGGGCCAACGTCCTGACTTTC. Combining the CDR3 with reference TRBV2 and TRBJ2-6 gives the whole variable domain EPEVTQTPSHQVTQMGQEVILRCVPISNHLYFYWYRQILGQKVEFLVSFYNNEISEKSEIFDDQFSVERPDGSNFTLKIRSTKLEDSAMYFCASGSRQTLSSGANVLTFGAGSRLTVL.